This T cell receptor (beta chain) appears in the sequencing data of a study of blood T cell repertoires in COVID-19. The CDR3 length is 13 residues. V was shortened by 7 bases and J by 2 bases, with 11 bases between the two germline ends. Germline assignment: CDR1 WSHSY and CDR2 SAAADI. Assay used: immunoSEQ multiplex PCR; TCRdb lists only in-frame clones, some missing. The table lists around 230,000 clones, 70% to 90% of them singletons. Sequenced sample: peripheral blood. The rearrangement uses TRBV10-2 and TRBJ1-1, with D unclear. This clonotype was obtained from a man between 45 and 60 years old with COVID-19, enrolled during active disease. The CDR3 DNA sequence: TGCGCCAGCAAAGGTGGGAGAAACACTGAAGCTTTCTTT. Protein product: CASKGGRNTEAFF.